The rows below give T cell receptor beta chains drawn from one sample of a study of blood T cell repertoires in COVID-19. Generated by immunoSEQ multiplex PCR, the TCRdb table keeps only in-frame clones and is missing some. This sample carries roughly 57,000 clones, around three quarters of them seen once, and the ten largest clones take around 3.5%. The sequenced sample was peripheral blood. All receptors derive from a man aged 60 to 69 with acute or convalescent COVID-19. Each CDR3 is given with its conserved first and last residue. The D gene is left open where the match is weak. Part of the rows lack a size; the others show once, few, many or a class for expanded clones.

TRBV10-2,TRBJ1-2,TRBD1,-,TGCGCCAGCAGTCGAGCCGGGACAGAGTATGGCTACACCTTC,CASSRAGTEYGYTF
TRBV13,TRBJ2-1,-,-,TGTGCCAGCAGCTTAGACGGGAATGAGCAGTTCTTC,CASSLDGNEQFF
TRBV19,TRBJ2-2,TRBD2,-,TGTGCCAGTAGTATCGATAGCGGGGGTCGAACCGGGGAGCTGTTTTTT,CASSIDSGGRTGELFF
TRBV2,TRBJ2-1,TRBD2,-,TGTGCCAGCAGTGCAGGGAGGGTGTCTGGGAATGAGCAGTTCTTC,CASSAGRVSGNEQFF
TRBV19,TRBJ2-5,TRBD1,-,TGTGCCAGTAGACTCGACAGGGATAAAGAGACCCAGTACTTC,CASRLDRDKETQYF
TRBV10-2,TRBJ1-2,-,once,TGCGCCAGCGCAGGGTCCTATGGCTACACCTTC,CASAGSYGYTF
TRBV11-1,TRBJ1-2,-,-,TGTGCCAGCAGCTTAGACGGGTCGGTCTATGGCTACACCTTC,CASSLDGSVYGYTF
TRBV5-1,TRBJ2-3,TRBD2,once,TGCGCCAGCAGCTTGGTTCCAGCGGGGGGGACAGATACGCAGTATTTT,CASSLVPAGGTDTQYF
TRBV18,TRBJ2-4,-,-,TGTGCCAGCTCACCACCAGCCTACGGGAATCAGTACTTC,CASSPPAYGNQYF
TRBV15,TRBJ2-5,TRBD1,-,TGTGCCACCAGCAGAGTAAGGGGACAGGGACAAGAGACCCAGTACTTC,CATSRVRGQGQETQYF
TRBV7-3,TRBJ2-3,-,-,TGTGCCAGCAGCCTGCAGCGGGTCACAGATACGCAGTATTTT,CASSLQRVTDTQYF
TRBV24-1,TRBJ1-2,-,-,TGTGCCACCTCGGGGGACGGAGGACAACTCCACTATGGCTACACCTTC,CATSGDGGQLHYGYTF
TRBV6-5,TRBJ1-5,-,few,TGTGCCAGCACCACCGTGGTAAGCGGCAATCAGCCCCAGCATTTT,CASTTVVSGNQPQHF
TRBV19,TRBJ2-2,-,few,TGTGCCAGCAGACTGAACACCGGGGAGCTGTTTTTT,CASRLNTGELFF
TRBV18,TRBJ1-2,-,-,TGTGCCAGCTCACCAAACTCCGGTCCGGCGGAGGGAGGCTACACCTTC,CASSPNSGPAEGGYTF
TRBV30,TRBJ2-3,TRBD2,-,TGTGCCTGGAACGGGGGGGCAGTAAGCACAGATACGCAGTATTTT,CAWNGGAVSTDTQYF
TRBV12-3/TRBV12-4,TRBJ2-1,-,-,TGTGCCAGTCAGAAAGGGGGCAATGAGCAGTTCTTC,CASQKGGNEQFF
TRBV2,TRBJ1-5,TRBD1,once,TGTGCCAGCAGTGATTCAGGGGGCAGTCAGCCCCAGCATTTT,CASSDSGGSQPQHF
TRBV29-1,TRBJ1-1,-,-,TGCAGCGCGAACAGGGAACTTAACACTGAAGCTTTCTTT,CSANRELNTEAFF
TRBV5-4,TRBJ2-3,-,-,TGTGCCAGCAGCTTCTTTAGGGGCGGCGGCACAGATACGCAGTATTTT,CASSFFRGGGTDTQYF
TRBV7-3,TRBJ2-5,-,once,TGTGCCAGCAGCTCCAGGGCGCGAGAGACCCAGTACTTC,CASSSRARETQYF
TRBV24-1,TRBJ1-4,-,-,TGTGCCACCAGTGATTCGCGGGCTGGAGGTGAAAAACTGTTTTTT,CATSDSRAGGEKLFF
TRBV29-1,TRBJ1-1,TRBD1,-,TGCAGCGTTGACCGGACAGGGAACACTGAAGCTTTCTTT,CSVDRTGNTEAFF
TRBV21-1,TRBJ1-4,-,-,TGTGCCAGCAGCAAAGGGCCCAGGGAAAATGAAAAACTGTTTTTT,CASSKGPRENEKLFF
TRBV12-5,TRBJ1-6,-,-,TGTGCTAGTGCCCTCGGACTGGAGAATTCACCCCTCCACTTT,CASALGLENSPLHF
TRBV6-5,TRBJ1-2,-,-,TGTGCCAGCAGTTACTCTCGACCGGGGGGCTACACCTTC,CASSYSRPGGYTF
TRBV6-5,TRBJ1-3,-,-,TGTGCCAGCAGTTACTCACAATCCGGAAACACCATATATTTT,CASSYSQSGNTIYF
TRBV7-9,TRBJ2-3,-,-,TGTGCCAGCAGCTTAGATGACTCGTACACAGATACGCAGTATTTT,CASSLDDSYTDTQYF
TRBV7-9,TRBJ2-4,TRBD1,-,TGTGCCAGCAGCTTAGACGCAGGGGGCACAGCCAAAAACATTCAGTACTTC,CASSLDAGGTAKNIQYF
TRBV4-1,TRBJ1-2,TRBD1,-,TGCGCCAGCAGCCAGACAGGGCGAGATGGCTACACCTTC,CASSQTGRDGYTF
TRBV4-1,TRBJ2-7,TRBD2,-,TGCGCCAGCAGCCAAGCGGTAGCGGGGCCCTCCTACGAGCAGTACTTC,CASSQAVAGPSYEQYF
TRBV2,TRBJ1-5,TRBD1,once,TGTGCCAGCAGTAGGGACAGGGGTTTGGGTCAGCCCCAGCATTTT,CASSRDRGLGQPQHF
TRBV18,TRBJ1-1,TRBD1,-,TGTGCCAGCTCACCACCGAAACAGGGGGCTACTGAAGCTTTCTTT,CASSPPKQGATEAFF
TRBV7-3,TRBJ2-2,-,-,TGTGCCAGCAGCTACCTCCGGGGCGGGGAGCTGTTTTTT,CASSYLRGGELFF
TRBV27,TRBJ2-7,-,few,TGTGCCAGCTCCAGGGGCCTCGGGGTCTACGAGCAGTACTTC,CASSRGLGVYEQYF
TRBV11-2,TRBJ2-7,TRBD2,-,TGTGCCAGCAGCCCAGATGGGGGGGCCTACGAGCAGTACTTC,CASSPDGGAYEQYF
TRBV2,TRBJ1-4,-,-,TGTGCCAGCAGCTTCGGGGGTGCAACTAATGAAAAACTGTTTTTT,CASSFGGATNEKLFF
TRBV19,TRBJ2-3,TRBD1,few,TGTGCCAGTAGTCCGGGACAGGGTTCAGGCGATACGCAGTATTTT,CASSPGQGSGDTQYF
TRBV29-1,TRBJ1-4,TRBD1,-,TGCAGCGCCGAGACAGGGGGCGACGAAAAACTGTTTTTT,CSAETGGDEKLFF
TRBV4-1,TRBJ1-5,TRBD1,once,TGCGCCAGCAGCCAAGAGGGACAGAATAGCGGTCAGCCCCAGCATTTT,CASSQEGQNSGQPQHF
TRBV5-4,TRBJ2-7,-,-,TGTGCCAGCAGCTACCGATCCCTTAGCTCCTACGAGCAGTACTTC,CASSYRSLSSYEQYF
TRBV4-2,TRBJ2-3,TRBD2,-,TGTGCCAGCAGCGCCACGTATTATGGGAGGGAAGATACGCAGTATTTT,CASSATYYGREDTQYF
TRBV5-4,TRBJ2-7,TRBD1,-,TGTGCCAGCAACAAGGACAGGGCGAGCTCCTACGAGCAGTACTTC,CASNKDRASSYEQYF
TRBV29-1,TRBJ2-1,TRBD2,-,TGCAGCGTCCGGCGGGGAGGGGAAATGCATGAGCAGTTCTTC,CSVRRGGEMHEQFF
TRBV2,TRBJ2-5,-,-,TGTGCCAGTAACTCCCTTGGGGGGGGGCGGGAGACCCAGTACTTC,CASNSLGGGRETQYF
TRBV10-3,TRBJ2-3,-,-,TGTGCCATCAGTGAGATGGGTAGCCGGGATACGCAGTATTTT,CAISEMGSRDTQYF
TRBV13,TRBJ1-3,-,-,TGTGCCAGCAGCTCTAGATCGTACTCTGGAAACACCATATATTTT,CASSSRSYSGNTIYF